The T cell receptor beta chain under discussion was sequenced for a study of T cell responses to AZD1222 COVID-19 vaccine. The CDR3 is 13 residues long. Profiled with immunoSEQ multiplex PCR; TCRdb holds only in-frame clones, not every one. The sample includes about 100,000 clones, 80% to 95% of them seen just once. The chain carries TRBV23-1 and TRBJ1-4; D is undetermined. TRBV23-1 is classed as an ORF, of uncertain function. The sequence was obtained from an adult who received the AZD1222 COVID-19 vaccine. This sample comprised peripheral blood, obtained 28 days after the second AZD1222 dose. This chain's CDR3 is CATYRATNEKLFF. The DNA for the CDR3 is TGCGCTACTTATCGTGCAACTAATGAAAAACTGTTTTTT.